This TCR beta chain emerged from a study of blood T cell repertoires in COVID-19. Study at large: The samples span acute and convalescent COVID-19 from the United States, Italy and Spain. The analysed material was cDNA or gDNA that came from T cells, B-cell-depleted T cells, or PBMCs.

In the study's own analysis: The assay estimated nucleated cells by amplifying reference gene primers. Assay: immunoSEQ multiplex PCR; the TCRdb copy retains only in-frame clones and omits some. D and trimming come from the DNA, and the V and J calls and clone size come from that table. The sample holds some 220,000 clones, roughly 75% seen once. The germline V gene encodes CDR1 SGHDN and CDR2 FVKESK. V shed 2 bases and J 8 bases; nucleotides not matched to a gene: 17. The CDR3 is 19 amino acids. J is TRBJ1-4 and V is TRBV14, with 10 bases lining up with TRBD1. Material for sequencing was peripheral blood. The sequence derives from a woman aged 70-85 years with acute or convalescent COVID-19. In DNA, the CDR3 is TGTGCCAGCAGCCAACTAAACCCCTTCAGCGGGACAGGGGACGAAAAACTGTTTTTT. Protein: CASSQLNPFSGTGDEKLFF.